Listed below are T cell receptor beta chains from one sample, sequenced in a study of blood T cell repertoires in COVID-19. Clones were read by immunoSEQ multiplex PCR, and TCRdb kept only the in-frame ones, dropping some. The repertoire holds approximately 210,000 clones, 84% seen once, with 7.6% in the top ten. Material for sequencing was peripheral blood. All receptors derive from a woman aged 50 to 60 with active or convalescent COVID-19. Each CDR3 is given with its conserved first and last residue. D genes are given only for firm matches. Size is stated for part of the rows, as once, few or many counts, or as a class when the clone is expanded.

d_call j_call clone_size v_call cdr3_nt cdr3_aa
TRBD2 TRBJ2-1 NA TRBV7-3 TGTGCCAGCAGCTCGGGACTAGTCGGCGAGCAGTTCTTC CASSSGLVGEQFF
NA TRBJ1-1 once TRBV7-9 TGTGCCAGCAGCTTCGGGGGGAGCAGTGGTGAAGCTTTCTTT CASSFGGSSGEAFF
TRBD2 TRBJ2-1 NA TRBV5-6 TGTGCCAGCAGCTTGGTGGCTAGCGGGACTTACAATGAGCAGTTCTTC CASSLVASGTYNEQFF
TRBD1 TRBJ1-1 NA TRBV5-4 TGTGCCAGCAGCTTGATGAATGGACAGGGGGCTGAAGCTTTCTTT CASSLMNGQGAEAFF
NA TRBJ1-4 NA TRBV5-6 TGTGCCAGCAGCTTGAACATTAATGAAAAACTGTTTTTT CASSLNINEKLFF
TRBD1 TRBJ2-2 NA TRBV5-4 TGTGCCAGCAGCTTGGGTGAGGGGGCGCACGCCGGGGAGCTGTTTTTT CASSLGEGAHAGELFF
NA TRBJ2-1 NA TRBV18 TGTGCCAGCCTCCCCGGGGGTCCCTACAATGAGCAGTTCTTC CASLPGGPYNEQFF
NA TRBJ1-5 NA TRBV19 TGTGCCAGTAGTACCAGGGGCAATAGCAATCAGCCCCAGCATTTT CASSTRGNSNQPQHF
NA TRBJ1-6 NA TRBV19 TGTGCCAGTAGTCTTACCACGGACAGTAATTCACCCCTCCACTTT CASSLTTDSNSPLHF
NA TRBJ2-1 NA TRBV6-5 TGTGCCATCCTTGTCCAGTCCTACAATGAGCAGTTCTTC CAILVQSYNEQFF
NA TRBJ2-1 NA TRBV5-1 TGCGCCAGCAGCTTTTCAGGACAGAGCTACAATGAGCAGTTCTTC CASSFSGQSYNEQFF
TRBD2 TRBJ2-3 NA TRBV23-1 TGCGCCAGCAGTCAATCGGTGGCGGGAGGGTTAGATACGCAGTATTTT CASSQSVAGGLDTQYF
NA TRBJ2-2 NA TRBV18 TGTGCCAGCTCACCACAGTCGGTTCGAAGCACCGGGGAGCTGTTTTTT CASSPQSVRSTGELFF
NA TRBJ1-5 NA TRBV30 TGTGCCTGGGTGGACGGGGATCAGCCCCAGCATTTT CAWVDGDQPQHF
TRBD1 TRBJ2-3 once TRBV2 TGTGCCAGCAGTGCTGACAGGGGAACAGATACGCAGTATTTT CASSADRGTDTQYF
TRBD1 TRBJ1-1 NA TRBV30 TGTGCCTGGAGCTCCCCAGGGGGACTCGCTGAAGCTTTCTTT CAWSSPGGLAEAFF
TRBD2 TRBJ2-1 NA TRBV6-5 TGTGCCAGCAGTTCAACTAGCGGGAGCTCCTACAATGAGCAGTTCTTC CASSSTSGSSYNEQFF
NA TRBJ1-6 NA TRBV6-6 TGTGCCAGCAGCGAGAGGGAGACTCGTAATTCACCCCTCCACTTT CASSERETRNSPLHF
NA TRBJ1-5 NA TRBV7-6 TGTGCCAGCAGCTTAGGCGGGGGGCTGCTAAGCAATCAGCCCCAGCATTTT CASSLGGGLLSNQPQHF
NA TRBJ2-5 few TRBV20-1 TGCAGTGCTTCCGCGGAGACCCAGTACTTC CSASAETQYF
TRBD2 TRBJ2-2 NA TRBV5-1 TGCGCCAGCAGCCCCCCAGGACTAGCTGGCACCGGGGAGCTGTTTTTT CASSPPGLAGTGELFF
TRBD1 TRBJ2-2 NA TRBV6-5 TGTGCCAGCACCGCCGGGACAGGGGACACCGGGGAGCTGTTTTTT CASTAGTGDTGELFF
TRBD2 TRBJ2-7 NA TRBV4-1 TGCGCCAGCAGCCAAGGGGGACTAGCGGGAGACGAGCAGTACTTC CASSQGGLAGDEQYF
NA TRBJ2-4 NA TRBV2 TGTGCCAGCAGTGGGATACTTTGGGGCCGCACTTTAGCCAAAAACATTCAGTACTTC CASSGILWGRTLAKNIQYF
TRBD1 TRBJ1-1 NA TRBV11-2 TGTGCCAGCAGCCAGGGGGCCGGAGGTTTCACTGAAGCTTTCTTT CASSQGAGGFTEAFF
NA TRBJ2-1 few TRBV30 TGTGCCTGCCTAGGAGCGGCCAATACTGAGCAGTTCTTC CACLGAANTEQFF
NA TRBJ2-3 NA TRBV3-1/TRBV3-2 TGTGCCAGCAGCCAAGGCGCGGGGACCACTAGCACAGATACGCAGTATTTT CASSQGAGTTSTDTQYF
NA TRBJ1-1 NA TRBV6-4 TGTGCCAGCAGTGACTCGGGCAGGTTCGCCACTGAAGCTTTCTTT CASSDSGRFATEAFF
TRBD1 TRBJ1-6 NA TRBV9 TGTGCCAGCAGCGCCCTGGGGACAGGGGGTTCACCCCTCCACTTT CASSALGTGGSPLHF
NA TRBJ2-2 few TRBV7-6 TGTGCCAGCAGTAGGGGCACCGGGGAGCTGTTTTTT CASSRGTGELFF
NA TRBJ1-6 NA TRBV5-1 TGCGCCAGCAGCTTGGACGTACGGGATTCACCCCTCCACTTT CASSLDVRDSPLHF
TRBD1 TRBJ1-2 NA TRBV2 TGTGCCAGCAGTAGGGGGCCCCTGGGTTATGGCTACACCTTC CASSRGPLGYGYTF
NA TRBJ2-1 NA TRBV10-3 TGTGCCATCAGTGAGTCGAACAGCCAGGCCAATGAGCAGTTCTTC CAISESNSQANEQFF
NA TRBJ1-5 once TRBV11-2 TGTGCCAGCAGCTTAGGTGACAGCAACAATCAGCCCCAGCATTTT CASSLGDSNNQPQHF
NA TRBJ1-3 NA TRBV19 TGTGCCAGTGGACTCCCGGGTTCTGGAAACACCATATATTTT CASGLPGSGNTIYF
NA TRBJ2-1 NA TRBV28 TGTGCCAGCCGGGGGCAGGGGGCCTACAATGAGCAGTTCTTC CASRGQGAYNEQFF
NA TRBJ2-7 NA TRBV7-3 TGTGCCAGCAGCCCGCAACTAGGTTCCCACGAGCAGTACTTC CASSPQLGSHEQYF
NA TRBJ2-5 NA TRBV5-1 TGCGCCAGCAGCATGCAGGGCGGCCAAGAGACCCAGTACTTC CASSMQGGQETQYF
TRBD1 TRBJ1-6 NA TRBV7-2 TGTGCCAGCAGCGACGGACAGGGGTATTCACCCCTCCACTTT CASSDGQGYSPLHF
TRBD1 TRBJ1-5 NA TRBV12-3/TRBV12-4 TGTGCCAGCAGTCCGGACAGGGGTTATCCCCAGCATTTT CASSPDRGYPQHF
TRBD1 TRBJ2-5 few TRBV2 TGTGCCAGCAGAATAGGACAGGCGTTTTCTCAAGAGACCCAGTACTTC CASRIGQAFSQETQYF
NA TRBJ1-1 NA TRBV2 TGTGCCAGCACCCCCGACAGAGTTAACACTGAAGCTTTCTTT CASTPDRVNTEAFF
NA TRBJ2-5 NA TRBV4-1 TGCGCCAGCAGCCAGGCAAGGAGCCAAGAGACCCAGTACTTC CASSQARSQETQYF
TRBD1 TRBJ1-4 NA TRBV11-2 TGTGCCAGCAGCGGGGGACAGGGACAGGAAAAACTGTTTTTT CASSGGQGQEKLFF
TRBD1 TRBJ2-7 once TRBV9 TGTGCCAGCAGCGAGGGGACAGGGGGGCTCTACGAGCAGTACTTC CASSEGTGGLYEQYF
NA TRBJ2-1 NA TRBV2 TGTGCCAGCAGCAAACAGAGCTCCTACAATGAGCAGTTCTTC CASSKQSSYNEQFF
NA TRBJ1-5 NA TRBV23-1 TGCGCCAGCAGTCAGGACTCGGGATATCGCAATCAGCCCCAGCATTTT CASSQDSGYRNQPQHF
NA TRBJ2-2 NA TRBV11-3 TGTGCCAGCAGCCTGCAGGGTTCCGGGGAGCTGTTTTTT CASSLQGSGELFF
NA TRBJ2-3 NA TRBV21-1 TGTGCCAGCAGCAAAGCAGAGCGGGAGGTTCCAGGCACAGATACGCAGTATTTT CASSKAEREVPGTDTQYF
NA TRBJ2-4 NA TRBV14 TGTGCCAGCAGCCAAGTCGGCGGGCGTCTCATTCAGTACTTC CASSQVGGRLIQYF
TRBD2 TRBJ2-7 once TRBV11-2 TGTGCCAGCAGCACTCCGGGACTAGCGGGAGGGCGCGAGCAGTACTTC CASSTPGLAGGREQYF
NA TRBJ2-5 NA TRBV25-1 TGTGCCAGCAGTGAATATCGGCCGGGGGGCGGCGGGGAGACCCAGTACTTC CASSEYRPGGGGETQYF
NA TRBJ2-7 NA TRBV28 TGTGCCAGCAGTTCCCCGGGGGCCTACGAGCAGTACTTC CASSSPGAYEQYF